The 8 T cell receptor beta chains given below trace back to one sample, sequenced in a study of blood T cell repertoires in COVID-19. Profiling relied on immunoSEQ multiplex PCR, and the TCRdb table lists in-frame clones only, not all of them. The data hold 200,000 to 250,000 clones, with roughly 82% observed a single time. The sequencing sample was made of peripheral blood. The receptors derive from a woman aged 65 to 85 with acute or convalescent COVID-19.

The rearrangement joins TRBV7-8 to TRBJ1-3; perhaps TRBD1 as D (6 bases). Trimming left V 3 bases short and J 4 bases short, with 19 bases between. CDR1 and CDR2 from the germline V gene are SGHVS and FQNEAQ. This CDR3 has 17 residues. CDR3 DNA sequence: TGTGCCAGCAGCTTCTCTGGACAGTTATTAATGGGAAACACCATATATTTT. Translation: CASSFSGQLLMGNTIYF.

The chain employs TRBV6-4 and TRBJ2-2; D is perhaps TRBD1 (5 bases). V lost 6 bases and J 6 bases, leaving 11 bases between the germline ends. This CDR3 region has 13 residues. Germline-derived CDR1 and CDR2 are MRHNA and SNTAGT. CDR3 loop: CASRAQTAGELFF. The CDR3 DNA is TGTGCCAGCAGAGCCCAGACAGCCGGGGAGCTGTTTTTT.

The rearrangement joins TRBV7-2 to TRBJ1-6; D gene uncertain. The CDR3 totals 13 residues. Trimming took 6 bases from V and 8 from J, leaving 11 bases between them. The V gene's germline CDR1 is SGHTA and CDR2 FQGNSA. The CDR3 region has the DNA TGTGCCAGCAGTTTTAATCGGGATTCACCCCTCCACTTT. It codes for CASSFNRDSPLHF.

The rearrangement uses TRBV11-2 and TRBJ2-5; 9 nucleotides agree with TRBD1. Per the germline V gene, CDR1 is SGHAT and CDR2 is FQNNGV. Unmatched junction bases numbered 7, after V lost 4 bases and J lost 4 bases. CDR3 length: 15 amino acids. The DNA for the CDR3 is TGTGCCAGCAGCTCTCCGACAGGGGGGTTAGAGACCCAGTACTTC. Residues: CASSSPTGGLETQYF.

The chain employs TRBV6-2 or TRBV6-3 and TRBJ2-3; D might be TRBD2 (5 bases). The length of the CDR3 is 14 residues. From germline, CDR1 is MNHEY and CDR2 SVGEGT. Trimming cost V 3 bases and J 9 bases, with 16 bases left between them. CDR3 sequence (DNA): TGTGCCAGCAGTTATAAGTCAAGTACGGGGACGCAGTATTTT. Translating it yields CASSYKSSTGTQYF.

The V call is TRBV30, the J call TRBJ1-2; D gene unclear. The CDR3 is 14 amino acids. Trimming cost V 2 bases and J 7 bases, with 17 bases left between them. Germline assignment: CDR1 GTSNPN and CDR2 SVGIG (reference sequence). Here the CDR3 reads CAWSPGSIPFGYTF. For the CDR3, the DNA is TGTGCCTGGAGTCCAGGTTCAATCCCCTTTGGCTACACCTTC.

This clone was seen a few times. This chain links TRBV6-5 with TRBJ2-1, with 8 bases identical to TRBD1. The CDR3 is made up of 14 amino acids. The V segment lost 7 bases and the J segment 6 bases; nucleotides outside the gene matches: 8. The germline V gene encodes CDR1 MNHEY and CDR2 SVGAGI. The CDR3: CASKGQGQGNEQFF. The CDR3 DNA follows: TGTGCCAGCAAAGGACAGGGTCAGGGCAATGAGCAGTTCTTC.

There are a few counts of this clone. The chain joins TRBV5-1 to TRBJ1-6, with D unclear. The V end lost 4 bases, the J end lost 8 bases, and 7 bases lay between the germline ends. CDR3 length equals 12 residues. Germline V gene data show CDR1 as SGHRS and CDR2 as YFSETQ. The CDR3 is CASSTSDSPLHF. The CDR3, as DNA: TGCGCCAGCAGCACGTCGGATTCACCCCTCCACTTT.